The sequence of this T cell receptor (beta chain) was determined in a study of blood T cells in healthy people across ages. Study background: About one barcoded beta molecule per two T cells was captured by template switching. Study results and caveats: Whereas aged donors had fewer naive CD4+ cells, long-lived donors had more of them and higher diversity.

Through a sample-barcoded 5' primer and a J-beta primer mix, a second PCR was run for roughly 6 to 11 cycles. TCRdb re-analysed the 5' RACE reads in MiXCR, keeping a single row per CDR3 protein. Here the sample spans about 1,500,000 distinct CDR3 sequences, 28% being singletons. Russia was home to the donors, healthy Caucasian individuals aged about 6 to 90. The CDR3 runs to 15 residues. V lost 6 bases and J lost 0, with 14 bases in between. With regard to this clonotype: The antigen remains unidentified.

This TCR was sampled from a woman in her twenties or thirties in good health. V is TRBV12-3 or TRBV12-4 and J is TRBJ1-2, with D possibly TRBD1 on 6 matching bases. The sequenced sample consisted of blood. In DNA, the CDR3 is TGTGCCAGCAGGGAAGGGGGGGCCCCTAACTATGGCTACACCTTC. It specifies CASREGGAPNYGYTF.